These 21 T cell receptor beta chains originate from one sample sequenced in a study of T cell responses to AZD1222 COVID-19 vaccine. Produced via immunoSEQ multiplex PCR; TCRdb's table is partial and in-frame only. The table records 85,000 to 100,000 clones, more than 80% of them present only once. The input for sequencing was peripheral blood, taken on day 0 of AZD1222 vaccination. Receptors were obtained from an adult in good health.

This clone was counted between two and nine times. The chain uses TRBV5-8 and TRBJ2-7, with D perhaps TRBD1 (5 bases). Germline loops: CDR1 SGHTS, CDR2 YDEGEE. Trimming cost V 2 bases and J 6 bases, with 12 bases left between them. CDR3 length equals 13 residues. The CDR3 protein is CASSLGQGSEQYF. The DNA for the CDR3 is TGTGCCAGCAGCTTAGGGCAGGGAAGCGAGCAGTACTTC.

The rearrangement joins TRBV7-2 to TRBJ1-5; tentatively, D is TRBD1 (5 bases). V was cut by 2 bases and J by 4 bases, with 12 bases left in between. The length of the CDR3 is 15 residues. Germline loops: CDR1 SGHTA, CDR2 FQGNSA. The CDR3 spells CASSLRAGTNQPQHF. CDR3 DNA: TGTGCCAGCAGCTTACGGGCAGGGACTAATCAGCCCCAGCATTTT.

The rearrangement joins TRBV12-3 or TRBV12-4 to TRBJ2-1; D is ambiguous. The length of the CDR3 is 11 residues. V was trimmed by 6 bases and J by 9 bases, leaving 9 bases between them. In DNA form, the CDR3 reads TGTGCCAGCAGCCCCTCTACTGAGCAGTTCTTC. Protein product: CASSPSTEQFF.

The chain links TRBV5-1 to TRBJ1-1; the D is unclear. Germline V gives CDR1 SGHRS, CDR2 YFSETQ. There are 12 residues in the CDR3. The V end was cut by 0 bases, the J end by 8 bases, with 8 bases between. The DNA for the CDR3 is TGCGCCAGCAGCTTGGGGGGTTTCGAAGCTTTCTTT. The encoded protein is CASSLGGFEAFF.

The chain has TRBV7-6 and TRBJ2-1; weak D call: TRBD1 (6 bases). V was pared by 5 bases and J by 1 base, with 15 bases between. The length of the CDR3 is 16 residues. The germline CDR1 and CDR2 sequences are SGHVS and FNYEAQ. CDR3 sequence reads: CASSLTLQGSYNEQFF. The CDR3 nucleotides are TGTGCCAGCAGCCTAACTCTCCAGGGGTCCTACAATGAGCAGTTCTTC.

The chain couples TRBV5-6 to TRBJ2-7; maybe TRBD2 (6 bases). CDR3 length equals 13 residues. V was cut by 1 base and J by 4 bases, with 9 bases left in between. The V gene's germline CDR1 is SGHDT and CDR2 YYEEEE. The DNA for the CDR3 is TGTGCCAGCAGCTTGAATCGGGGGTACGAGCAGTACTTC. It yields the protein CASSLNRGYEQYF.

The CDR3 reads CAISERETQTQYF. The CDR3, as DNA: TGTGCCATCAGTGAGCGGGAGACGCAGACCCAGTACTTC. The J gene is TRBJ2-5, the V gene TRBV10-3; D perhaps matches TRBD2 (6 bases). The CDR3 has 13 residues. Germline lookup yields CDR1 ENHRY and CDR2 SYGVKD. V lost 2 bases, J lost 6 bases, and 10 bases lay in between.

The chain is built from TRBV11-2 and TRBJ2-1; D tentatively fits TRBD1 or TRBD2 (5 bases each). This CDR3 has 18 amino acids. Trimming pared 3 bases from V and 5 bases from J, leaving 23 bases between. Looked up from germline, CDR1 is SGHAT and CDR2 is FQNNGV. The CDR3 protein is CASSFWPPGATENNEQFF. CDR3 coding DNA: TGTGCCAGCAGCTTTTGGCCCCCCGGGGCGACTGAGAACAATGAGCAGTTCTTC. The full variable domain, its missing parts supplied by reference TRBV11-2 and TRBJ2-1, is EAGVAQSPRYKIIEKRQSVAFWCNPISGHATLYWYQQILGQGPKLLIQFQNNGVVDDSQLPKDRFSAERLKGVDSTLKIQPAKLEDSAVYLCASSFWPPGATENNEQFFGPGTRLTVL.

This chain uses TRBV6-2 or TRBV6-3 with TRBJ2-1; possible D gene TRBD2, 5 bases. Deletions cut 3 bases from V and 7 bases from J, with 10 bases between. CDR1 is MNHEY and CDR2 is SVGEGT in the germline V gene. The CDR3 length is 13 residues. The CDR3 nucleotides are TGTGCCAGCAGTTATGGCGGGCCAAATGAGCAGTTCTTC. As protein: CASSYGGPNEQFF.

The count of this clone is one. The chain joins TRBV25-1 to TRBJ1-5; D gene unclear. This CDR3 has 16 amino acids. Trimming left V 8 bases short and J 2 bases short, with 19 bases between. The V gene's germline CDR1 is MGHDK and CDR2 SYGVNS. In DNA form, the CDR3 reads TGTGCCAGCTACCGTTTTGGGTCGGAGGGCAATCAGCCCCAGCATTTT. Encoded protein: CASYRFGSEGNQPQHF.

The CDR3 region is CASKLAATNTEAFF. The CDR3 DNA reads TGCGCCAGCAAGCTTGCGGCTACGAACACTGAAGCTTTCTTT. The chain couples TRBV5-1 to TRBJ1-1; D is uncertain. From germline, CDR1 is SGHRS and CDR2 YFSETQ. The CDR3 has 14 amino acids. V dropped 6 bases and J dropped 1 base, with 13 bases sitting between them.

This sequence joins TRBV15 and TRBJ1-3; the D gene is possibly TRBD1 (5 bases). The CDR3 totals 15 residues. Germline V gene lookup returns CDR1 LNHNV and CDR2 YYDKDF (reference sequence). Trimming took 0 bases from V and 4 from J, leaving 10 bases between them. CDR3 residues: CATSRDGAGGNTIYF. The CDR3 nucleotides read TGTGCCACCAGCAGAGATGGGGCAGGGGGAAACACCATATATTTT. The entire variable domain, with the rest obtained from reference TRBV15 and TRBJ1-3, is as follows: DAMVIQNPRYQVTQFGKPVTLSCSQTLNHNVMYWYQQKSSQAPKLLFHYYDKDFNNEADTPDNFQSRRPNTSFCFLDIRSPGLGDTAMYLCATSRDGAGGNTIYFGEGSWLTVV.

The chain uses TRBV28 and TRBJ1-1; D is unresolved. Germline values: CDR1 MDHEN, CDR2 SYDVKM. This CDR3 is 13 amino acids long. V was cut by 2 bases and J by 10 bases, with 14 bases left in between. CDR3 nucleotides: TGTGCCAGCAGTTTAGGTAGGGTCGAACGAGCTTTCTTT. It codes for CASSLGRVERAFF.

The sample holds one count of this clone. CDR3 bases: TGTGCCAGCTCCAGGGGGTCGTACGAGCAGTACTTC. Its translation: CASSRGSYEQYF. The genes are TRBV28 and TRBJ2-7; 7 bases match TRBD1. The CDR3 consists of 12 residues. The V segment lost 8 bases and the J segment 4 bases; nucleotides outside the gene matches: 5. The V gene's germline CDR1 is MDHEN and CDR2 SYDVKM.

The genes are TRBV6-5 and TRBJ2-7; D is possibly TRBD2 (6 bases). The V gene lost 0 bases and the J gene lost 2 bases, with 11 bases spanning the gap. Germline-derived CDR1 and CDR2 are MNHEY and SVGAGI. The CDR3 consists of 15 residues. For the CDR3, the DNA is TGTGCCAGCAGTTACTCGTTCGGCGGGGCCTACGAGCAGTACTTC. This sequence encodes CASSYSFGGAYEQYF.

Only one count was recorded for this clone. The V call is TRBV6-1, the J call TRBJ2-5; TRBD2 is a possible D gene (5 bases). The germline CDR1 and CDR2 sequences are MNHNS and SASEGT. V was clipped by 2 bases and J by 4 bases, with 11 bases between them. The CDR3 has 14 amino acids. The CDR3, as DNA: TGTGCCAGCAGTGAAACTAGTTTCGGAGAGACCCAGTACTTC. This gives the protein CASSETSFGETQYF.

With regard to this clone: Because the CDR3 is missing its conserved closing phenylalanine or tryptophan, this is likely a read error. Because the CDR3's place on the DNA is in doubt, the DNA is left out and the CDR3 is given as listed by TCRdb. This rearrangement joins TRBV4-1 to TRBJ1-2. The CDR3 length is 13 residues, termini included. Germline CDR1 is MGHRA and CDR2 is YSYEKL. CDR3: CASSQDGGGGRRI.

CDR3 protein: CASSATLSDTQYF. CDR3 bases: TGCGCCAGCAGTGCTACACTGTCAGATACGCAGTATTTT. The chain combines TRBV10-1 with TRBJ2-3; unclear D gene. The germline V and J ends were trimmed by 4 bases and 4 bases, with 9 bases remaining between them. The CDR3 loop spans 13 amino acids. Germline V lookup: CDR1 WNHNN, CDR2 SYGVQD (reference sequence).

This chain links TRBV27 with TRBJ2-3; unclear D gene. The CDR3 contains 15 residues. Germline V gives CDR1 MNHEY, CDR2 SMNVEV (reference sequence). V lost 2 bases and J 0 bases, leaving 9 bases between the germline ends. Here the CDR3 reads CASSLQAVSTDTQYF. The CDR3 region has the DNA TGTGCCAGCAGTTTACAGGCGGTGAGCACAGATACGCAGTATTTT.

J is TRBJ2-3 and V is TRBV5-1; 8 bases are a match to TRBD1. This CDR3 is built from 15 residues. Looked up from germline, CDR1 is SGHRS and CDR2 is YFSETQ. After removal of 5 bases from V and 4 bases from J, the junction contained 9 bases not matched to a gene. For the CDR3, the DNA is TGCGCCAGCAGTGCCAGGACAGGGATTCCAGATACGCAGTATTTT. This translates into CASSARTGIPDTQYF.

The rearrangement uses TRBV2 and TRBJ1-4, with a tentative D call TRBD1 (5 bases). Germline lookup yields CDR1 SNHLY and CDR2 FYNNEI. CDR3 length: 14 residues. V was clipped by 7 bases and J by 1 base, with 10 bases between them. The DNA of the CDR3 is TGTGCCAGCAACCTCGACAGAACTAATGAAAAACTGTTTTTT. Encoded protein: CASNLDRTNEKLFF.